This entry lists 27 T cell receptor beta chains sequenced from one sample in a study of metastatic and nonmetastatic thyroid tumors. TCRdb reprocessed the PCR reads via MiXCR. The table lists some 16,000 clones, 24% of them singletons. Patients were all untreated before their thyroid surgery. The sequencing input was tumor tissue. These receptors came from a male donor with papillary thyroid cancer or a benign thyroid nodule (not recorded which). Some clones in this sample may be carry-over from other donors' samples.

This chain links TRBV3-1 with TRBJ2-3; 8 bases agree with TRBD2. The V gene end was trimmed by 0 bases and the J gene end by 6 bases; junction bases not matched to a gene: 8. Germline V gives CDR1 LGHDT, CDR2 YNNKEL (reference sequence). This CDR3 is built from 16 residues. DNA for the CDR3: TGTGCCAGCAGCCAAGATCTAGCGGGTCCCCCGGATACGCAGTATTTT. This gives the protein CASSQDLAGPPDTQYF.

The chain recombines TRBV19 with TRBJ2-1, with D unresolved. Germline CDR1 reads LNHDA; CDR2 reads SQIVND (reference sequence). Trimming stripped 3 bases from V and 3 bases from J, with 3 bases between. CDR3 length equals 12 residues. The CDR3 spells CASSMGYNEQFF. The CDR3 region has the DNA TGTGCCAGTAGTATGGGCTACAATGAGCAGTTCTTC.

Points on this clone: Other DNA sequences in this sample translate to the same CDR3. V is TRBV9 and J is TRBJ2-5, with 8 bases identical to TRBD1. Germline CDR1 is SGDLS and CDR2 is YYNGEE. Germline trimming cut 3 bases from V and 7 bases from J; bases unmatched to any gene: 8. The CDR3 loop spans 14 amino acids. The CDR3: CASSAGTGLGTQYF. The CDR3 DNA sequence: TGTGCCAGCAGCGCCGGGACAGGTTTAGGGACCCAGTACTTC.

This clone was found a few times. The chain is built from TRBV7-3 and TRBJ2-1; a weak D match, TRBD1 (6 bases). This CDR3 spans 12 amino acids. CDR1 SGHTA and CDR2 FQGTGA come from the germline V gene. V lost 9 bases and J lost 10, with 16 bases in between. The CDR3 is CARSPGVGEQFF. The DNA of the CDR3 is TGTGCCAGGAGTCCAGGGGTCGGGGAGCAGTTCTTC.

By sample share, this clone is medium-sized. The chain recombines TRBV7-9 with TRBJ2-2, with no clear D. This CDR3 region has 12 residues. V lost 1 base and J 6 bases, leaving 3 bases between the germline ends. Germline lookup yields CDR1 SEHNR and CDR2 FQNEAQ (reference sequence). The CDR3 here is CASSLEAGELFF. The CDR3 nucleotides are TGTGCCAGCAGCTTAGAAGCCGGGGAGCTGTTTTTT. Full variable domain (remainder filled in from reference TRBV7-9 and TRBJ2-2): DTGVSQNPRHKITKRGQNVTFRCDPISEHNRLYWYRQTLGQGPEFLTYFQNEAQLEKSRLLSDRFSAERPKGSFSTLEIQRTEQGDSAMYLCASSLEAGELFFGEGSRLTVL.

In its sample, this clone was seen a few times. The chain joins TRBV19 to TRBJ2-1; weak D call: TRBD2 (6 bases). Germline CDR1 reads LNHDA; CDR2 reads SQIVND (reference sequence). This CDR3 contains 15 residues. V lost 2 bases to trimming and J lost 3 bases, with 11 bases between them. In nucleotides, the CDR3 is TGTGCCAGTAGTATACTAGCGCAATTCTACAATGAGCAGTTCTTC. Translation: CASSILAQFYNEQFF.

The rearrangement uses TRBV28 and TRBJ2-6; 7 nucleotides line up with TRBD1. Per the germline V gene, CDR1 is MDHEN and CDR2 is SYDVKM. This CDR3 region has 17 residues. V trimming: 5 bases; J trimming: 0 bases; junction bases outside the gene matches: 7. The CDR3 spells CASSNRGQLSGANVLTF. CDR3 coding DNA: TGTGCCAGCAGTAACAGGGGTCAACTCTCTGGGGCCAACGTCCTGACTTTC.

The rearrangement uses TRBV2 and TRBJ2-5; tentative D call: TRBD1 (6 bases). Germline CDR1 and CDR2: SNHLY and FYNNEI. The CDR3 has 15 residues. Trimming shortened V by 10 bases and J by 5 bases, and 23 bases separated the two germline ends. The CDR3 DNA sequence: TGTGCCAACAGACCCCGACAGGTGGCGCGTGAGACCCAGTACTTC. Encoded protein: CANRPRQVARETQYF.

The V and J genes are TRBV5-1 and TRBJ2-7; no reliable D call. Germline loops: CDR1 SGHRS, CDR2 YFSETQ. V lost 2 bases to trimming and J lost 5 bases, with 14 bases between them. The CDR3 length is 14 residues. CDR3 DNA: TGCGCCAGCAGCTTAGACATATTTTCCAACGAGCAGTACTTC. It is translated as CASSLDIFSNEQYF.

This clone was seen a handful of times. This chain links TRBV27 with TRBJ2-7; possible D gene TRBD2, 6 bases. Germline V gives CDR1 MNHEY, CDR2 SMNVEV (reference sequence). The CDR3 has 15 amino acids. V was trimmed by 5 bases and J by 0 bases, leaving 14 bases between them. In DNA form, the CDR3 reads TGTGCCAGCAGTCCGGGGGACGCCGCCTCCTACGAGCAGTACTTC. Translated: CASSPGDAASYEQYF.

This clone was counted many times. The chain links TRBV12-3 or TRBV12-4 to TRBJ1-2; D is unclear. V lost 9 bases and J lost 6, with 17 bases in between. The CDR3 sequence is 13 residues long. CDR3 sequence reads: CASQSSGRDGYTF. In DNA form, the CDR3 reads TGTGCCAGTCAATCGTCGGGGAGGGATGGCTACACCTTC.

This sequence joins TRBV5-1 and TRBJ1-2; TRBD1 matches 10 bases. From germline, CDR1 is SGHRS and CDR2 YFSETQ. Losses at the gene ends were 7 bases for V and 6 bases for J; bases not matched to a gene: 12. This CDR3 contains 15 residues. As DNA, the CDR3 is TGCGCCAGCGGACCAGGGACAGGGGAGGGAAATGGCTACACCTTC. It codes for CASGPGTGEGNGYTF.

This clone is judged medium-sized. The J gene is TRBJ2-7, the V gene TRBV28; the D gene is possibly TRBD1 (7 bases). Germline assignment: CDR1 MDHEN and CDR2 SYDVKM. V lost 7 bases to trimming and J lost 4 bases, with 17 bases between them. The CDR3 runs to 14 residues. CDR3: CASNGGTETYEQYF. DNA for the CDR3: TGTGCCAGCAATGGCGGGACAGAGACATACGAGCAGTACTTC. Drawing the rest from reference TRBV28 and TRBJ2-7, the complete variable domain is DVKVTQSSRYLVKRTGEKVFLECVQDMDHENMFWYRQDPGLGLRLIYFSYDVKMKEKGDIPEGYSVSREKKERFSLILESASTNQTSMYLCASNGGTETYEQYFGPGTRLTVT.

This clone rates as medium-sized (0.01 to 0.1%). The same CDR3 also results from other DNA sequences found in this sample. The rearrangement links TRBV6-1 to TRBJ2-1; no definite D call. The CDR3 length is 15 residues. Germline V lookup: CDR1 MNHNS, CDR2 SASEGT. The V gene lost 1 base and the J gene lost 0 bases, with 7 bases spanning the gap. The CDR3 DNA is TGTGCCAGCAGTGAAGTGACCTACTCCTACAATGAGCAGTTCTTC. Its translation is CASSEVTYSYNEQFF.

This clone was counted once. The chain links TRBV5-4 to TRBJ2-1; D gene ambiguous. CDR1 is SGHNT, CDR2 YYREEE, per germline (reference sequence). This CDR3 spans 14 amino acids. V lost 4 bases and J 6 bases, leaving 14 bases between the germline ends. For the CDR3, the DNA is TGTGCCAGCAGCATAGGTGATGCATCCAATGAGCAGTTCTTC. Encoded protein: CASSIGDASNEQFF.

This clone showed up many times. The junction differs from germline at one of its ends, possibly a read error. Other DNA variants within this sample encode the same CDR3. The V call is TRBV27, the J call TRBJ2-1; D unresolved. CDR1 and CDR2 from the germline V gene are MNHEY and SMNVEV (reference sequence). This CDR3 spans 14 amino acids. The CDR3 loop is CASRKHSSYNEQFF. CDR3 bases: TGTGCCAGCAGGAAGCATAGCTCCTACAATGAGCAGTTCTTT.

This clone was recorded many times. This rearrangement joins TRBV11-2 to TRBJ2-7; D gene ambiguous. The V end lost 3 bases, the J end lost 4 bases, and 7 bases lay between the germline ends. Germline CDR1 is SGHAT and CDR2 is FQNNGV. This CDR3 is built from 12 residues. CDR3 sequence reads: CASSFVIYEQYF. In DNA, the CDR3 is TGTGCCAGCAGCTTCGTCATTTACGAGCAGTACTTC.

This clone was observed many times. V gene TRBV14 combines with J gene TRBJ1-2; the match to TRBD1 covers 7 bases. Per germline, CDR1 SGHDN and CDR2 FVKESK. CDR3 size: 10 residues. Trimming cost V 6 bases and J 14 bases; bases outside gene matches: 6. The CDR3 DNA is TGTGCCAGCAGGTCCGGGACAGAGACCTTC. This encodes CASRSGTETF.

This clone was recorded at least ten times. The CDR3 DNA follows: TGCGCCAGCAGCTTGGGACAGGTGAACACCGGGGAGCTGTTTTTT. This codes for CASSLGQVNTGELFF. V usage is TRBV5-1 and J usage is TRBJ2-2; perhaps TRBD1 as D (6 bases). The CDR3 is 15 amino acids. CDR1 is SGHRS, CDR2 YFSETQ, per germline. V was cut by 0 bases and J by 1 base, with 7 bases left in between.

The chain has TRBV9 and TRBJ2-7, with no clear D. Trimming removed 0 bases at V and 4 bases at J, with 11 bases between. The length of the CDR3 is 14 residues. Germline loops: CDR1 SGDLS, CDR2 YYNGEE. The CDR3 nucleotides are TGTGCCAGCAGCGTAGCTGGGGATCAGTACGAGCAGTACTTC. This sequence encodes CASSVAGDQYEQYF.

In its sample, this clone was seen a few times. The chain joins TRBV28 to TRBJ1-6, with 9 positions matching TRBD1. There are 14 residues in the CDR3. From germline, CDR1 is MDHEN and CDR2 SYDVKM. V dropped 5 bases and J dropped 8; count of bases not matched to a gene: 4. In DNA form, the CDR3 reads TGTGCCAGCAGTCCGGGACAGGGCCATTCACCCCTCCACTTT. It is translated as CASSPGQGHSPLHF.

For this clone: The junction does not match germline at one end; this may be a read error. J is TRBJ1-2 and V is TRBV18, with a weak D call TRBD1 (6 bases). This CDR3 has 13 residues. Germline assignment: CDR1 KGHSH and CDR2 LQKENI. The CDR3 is CANSPESGVGYTF. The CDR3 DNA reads TGTGCCAACTCACCAGAATCAGGGGTCGGCTACACCTTC.

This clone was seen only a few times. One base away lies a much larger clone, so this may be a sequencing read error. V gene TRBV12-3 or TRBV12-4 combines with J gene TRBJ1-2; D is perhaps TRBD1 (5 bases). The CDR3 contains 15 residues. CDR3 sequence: CTSSDLWGESYGYTF. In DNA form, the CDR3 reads TGTACCAGCAGCGACCTTTGGGGGGAAAGCTATGGCTACACCTTC.

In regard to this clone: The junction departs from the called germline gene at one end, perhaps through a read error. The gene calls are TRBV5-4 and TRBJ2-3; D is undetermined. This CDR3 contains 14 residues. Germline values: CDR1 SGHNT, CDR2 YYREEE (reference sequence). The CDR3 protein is CASILYRCTDTQYF. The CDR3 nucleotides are TGTGCCAGCATCTTGTACCGGTGTACAGATACGCAGTATTTT.

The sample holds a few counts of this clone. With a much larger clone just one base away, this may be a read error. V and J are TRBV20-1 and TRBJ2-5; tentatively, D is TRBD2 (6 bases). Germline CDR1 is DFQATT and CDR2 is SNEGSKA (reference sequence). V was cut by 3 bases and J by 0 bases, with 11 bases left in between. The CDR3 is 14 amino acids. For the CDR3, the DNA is TGCAGTGCTAGGAGTCGGGGGTACCAAGAGACCCAGTACTTC. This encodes CSARSRGYQETQYF.

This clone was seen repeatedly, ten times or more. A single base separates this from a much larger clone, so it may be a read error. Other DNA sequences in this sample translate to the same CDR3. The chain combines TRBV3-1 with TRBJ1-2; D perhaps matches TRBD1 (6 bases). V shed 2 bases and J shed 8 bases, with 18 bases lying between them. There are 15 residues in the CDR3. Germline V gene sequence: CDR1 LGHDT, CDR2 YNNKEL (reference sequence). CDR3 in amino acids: CASSQWRGPLQGYTF. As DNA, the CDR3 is TGTGCCAGCAGCCAATGGCGGGGGCCCCTTCAGGGCTACACCTTC.

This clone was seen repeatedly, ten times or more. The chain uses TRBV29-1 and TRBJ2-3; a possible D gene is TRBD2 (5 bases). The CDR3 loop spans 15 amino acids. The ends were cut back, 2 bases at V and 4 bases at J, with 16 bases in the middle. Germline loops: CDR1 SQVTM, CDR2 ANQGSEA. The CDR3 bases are TGCAGCGTTGAACCCCGGGCCGTGAGGGCAGATACGCAGTATTTT. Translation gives CSVEPRAVRADTQYF.